The 16 T cell receptor beta chains in this list originate from one sample, sequenced in a study of cytomegalovirus exposure and HLA in healthy donors. Use of 60 Vbeta and 13 Jbeta primers characterized the PCR. Sequencing was performed with immunoSEQ multiplex PCR; in TCRdb, only in-frame clones are kept and a portion is missing. This repertoire shows 130,000 or so clones, about 8.5% found once; its top ten account for 5.5%. The source material was PBMCs. The receptors originated from a man between 40 and 49 years old in good health and CMV-seronegative.

The rearrangement uses TRBV29-1 and TRBJ2-1; 8 nucleotides match TRBD2. CDR1 is SQVTM and CDR2 is ANQGSEA in the germline V gene. After removal of 2 bases from V and 7 bases from J, the junction contained 4 bases not matched to a gene. The CDR3 extends over 13 amino acids. The CDR3 loop is CSVESGGLNEQFF. In DNA form, the CDR3 reads TGCAGCGTTGAATCGGGGGGGCTGAATGAGCAGTTCTTC.

V usage is TRBV7-2 and J usage is TRBJ2-7, with 8 positions matching TRBD2. The V and J ends lost 6 bases and 0 bases, in that order; junction bases with no gene match: 10. The CDR3 is 16 residues long. CDR1 is SGHTA and CDR2 is FQGNSA in the germline V gene. In DNA, the CDR3 is TGTGCCAGCAGACTTGACGGCGGGGGGCCCTCCTACGAGCAGTACTTC. It yields the protein CASRLDGGGPSYEQYF.

The rearrangement uses TRBV5-1 and TRBJ2-3; D perhaps matches TRBD2 (5 bases). Trimming cost V 0 bases and J 4 bases, with 9 bases left between them. Germline V gene lookup returns CDR1 SGHRS and CDR2 YFSETQ. The CDR3 sequence is 14 residues long. CDR3 in DNA: TGCGCCAGCAGCTTGGATAGCGTAGCAGATACGCAGTATTTT. Its translation: CASSLDSVADTQYF.

In its sample, this clone was seen a few times. The chain recombines TRBV6-6 with TRBJ1-4, with TRBD1 as a possible D gene (5 bases). There are 12 residues in the CDR3. The V end was cut by 10 bases, the J end by 2 bases, with 8 bases between. Germline V CDR1 and CDR2: MNHNY, SVGAGI (reference sequence). This chain's CDR3 is CATRETNEKLFF. For the CDR3, the DNA is TGTGCCACCAGGGAGACTAATGAAAAACTGTTTTTT.

This clone has more than one count but fewer than ten. V usage is TRBV5-5 and J usage is TRBJ2-2; weak D call: TRBD1 (6 bases). The germline V and J ends were trimmed by 2 bases and 6 bases, with 14 bases remaining between them. The CDR3 is 15 amino acids. The V gene's germline CDR1 is SGHKS and CDR2 YYEKEE (reference sequence). The CDR3 DNA reads as TGTGCCAGCAGCTTATACAGGGCCGACGCCGGGGAGCTGTTTTTT. Amino acid sequence: CASSLYRADAGELFF.

This clone was recorded a few times. The rearrangement uses TRBV30 and TRBJ2-7, with unresolved D. The CDR3 has 12 amino acids. The V and J ends lost 2 bases and 0 bases respectively, with 5 bases between them. Germline V gene data show CDR1 as GTSNPN and CDR2 as SVGIG (reference sequence). The CDR3 here is CAWSLSSYEQYF. The CDR3 bases are TGTGCCTGGAGTCTGAGCTCCTACGAGCAGTACTTC. Full variable domain (rest looked up from reference TRBV30 and TRBJ2-7): SQTIHQWPATLVQPVGSPLSLECTVEGTSNPNLYWYRQAAGRGLQLLFYSVGIGQISSEVPQNLSASRPQDRQFILSSKKLLLSDSGFYLCAWSLSSYEQYFGPGTRLTVT.

Written as DNA, the CDR3 is TGTGCCAGCAGTAAAGACAGGACCAATCAGCCCCAGCATTTT. This translates into CASSKDRTNQPQHF. The genes are TRBV2 and TRBJ1-5, with D possibly being TRBD1 (6 bases). Germline V CDR1 and CDR2: SNHLY, FYNNEI. CDR3 length: 14 residues. The V and J ends lost 5 bases and 3 bases respectively, with 11 bases between them.

There are a few counts of this clone. The chain has TRBV30 and TRBJ2-7, with 7 bases aligning to TRBD1. The germline CDR1 and CDR2 sequences are GTSNPN and SVGIG (reference sequence). CDR3 length equals 15 residues. J was trimmed by 0 bases and V by 2 bases; bases with no gene match: 7. The CDR3 loop reads CAWSRKGQSSYEQYF. The CDR3 bases are TGTGCCTGGAGTCGCAAGGGACAGAGCTCCTACGAGCAGTACTTC. Full variable domain (rest looked up from reference TRBV30 and TRBJ2-7): SQTIHQWPATLVQPVGSPLSLECTVEGTSNPNLYWYRQAAGRGLQLLFYSVGIGQISSEVPQNLSASRPQDRQFILSSKKLLLSDSGFYLCAWSRKGQSSYEQYFGPGTRLTVT.

The J gene is TRBJ1-1, the V gene TRBV2; tentative D call: TRBD1 (6 bases). V gave up 7 bases and J gave up 1 base, with 10 bases separating them. This CDR3 spans 13 amino acids. CDR1 is SNHLY, CDR2 FYNNEI, per germline. CDR3 sequence (DNA): TGTGCCAGCACTATGACAGGGAACACTGAAGCTTTCTTT. Protein: CASTMTGNTEAFF.

A few counts support this clone. The genes are TRBV19 and TRBJ2-5, with 8 bases matching TRBD2. V was pared by 9 bases and J by 1 base, with 1 base of the junction left unmatched. The CDR3 has 12 amino acids. Germline loops: CDR1 LNHDA, CDR2 SQIVND (reference sequence). The CDR3 DNA follows: TGTGCCAGCGCGGGGGGCCAAGAGACCCAGTACTTC. Its protein product is CASAGGQETQYF. The full variable domain, its missing parts supplied by reference TRBV19 and TRBJ2-5, is DGGITQSPKYLFRKEGQNVTLSCEQNLNHDAMYWYRQDPGQGLRLIYYSQIVNDFQKGDIAEGYSVSREKKESFPLTVTSAQKNPTAFYLCASAGGQETQYFGPGTRLLVL.

The CDR3 spells CASRASYHNEQFF. The CDR3, as DNA: TGTGCCAGCAGAGCGTCATACCACAATGAGCAGTTCTTC. This chain connects TRBV6-1 to TRBJ2-1; no clear D. In germline, CDR1 is MNHNS, CDR2 SASEGT. Trimming cost V 6 bases and J 5 bases, with 11 bases left between them. The CDR3 spans 13 residues.

This clone showed up just a few times. The chain couples TRBV6-1 to TRBJ2-3; 7 nucleotides align to TRBD2. CDR3 length equals 15 residues. CDR1 is MNHNS, CDR2 SASEGT, per germline. J gave up 2 bases and V 7 bases, and 9 bases lay outside the gene matches. CDR3 DNA: TGTGCCAGCACTGCGTGGGGGGGTAACACAGATACGCAGTATTTT. Its translation: CASTAWGGNTDTQYF.

This clone was seen only a few times. V is TRBV25-1 and J is TRBJ1-2, with a possible D match to TRBD1 (6 bases). Trimming stripped 3 bases from V and 8 bases from J, with 13 bases between. Germline values: CDR1 MGHDK, CDR2 SYGVNS. The CDR3 covers 13 residues. The CDR3 reads CASSESGGVGYTF. CDR3 bases: TGTGCCAGCAGTGAGTCGGGGGGCGTAGGCTACACCTTC.

This clone was counted only a few times. The chain couples TRBV6-5 to TRBJ1-5, with 8 bases fitting TRBD1. The CDR3 spans 15 residues. J gave up 2 bases and V 6 bases, and 6 bases lay outside the gene matches. Germline loops: CDR1 MNHEY, CDR2 SVGAGI. CDR3 coding DNA: TGTGCCAGCAGAAGACAGGGGACGGGCAATCAGCCCCAGCATTTT. Translating it yields CASRRQGTGNQPQHF.

The chain carries TRBV7-2 and TRBJ1-5, with D perhaps TRBD1 (6 bases). Germline values: CDR1 SGHTA, CDR2 FQGNSA. The CDR3 has 14 amino acids. V dropped 5 bases and J dropped 5 bases, with 13 bases sitting between them. This CDR3 reads CASSAQGSHQPQHF. The CDR3 nucleotides are TGTGCCAGCAGCGCACAGGGATCGCATCAGCCCCAGCATTTT.

This clone came up a few times. The rearrangement links TRBV29-1 to TRBJ1-5, with 7 bases matching TRBD1. Germline lookup yields CDR1 SQVTM and CDR2 ANQGSEA. There are 13 residues in the CDR3. Germline trimming cut 4 bases from V and 7 bases from J; bases unmatched to any gene: 7. The CDR3 nucleotides read TGCAGCGTTGGCGGACAGGCGGGGCAGCCCCAGCATTTT. Its protein is CSVGGQAGQPQHF.